This T cell receptor beta chain was recovered during a study of CD8 T cells in ankylosing spondylitis. Overall study results and limits: In reactive arthritis synovial fluid and blood, some motif variants had been reported before. Within matched ankylosing spondylitis synovial fluid, disease-linked clones were reportedly significantly enriched. It appeared that ankylosing spondylitis blood was characterized by a TCR beta motif of roughly 8 highly homologous variants.

One entry per CDR3 protein results from TCRdb running MiXCR on the 5' RACE reads. The sample has around 300,000 distinct CDR3 sequences, approximately 15% seen once. This clonotype was found a few times. Its antigen is unknown. CDR3 length: 13 amino acids. Germline loops: CDR1 DFQATT, CDR2 SNEGSKA (reference sequence). Trimming shortened V by 5 bases and J by 1 base, and 11 bases separated the two germline ends. This clonotype was sampled from a male donor with ankylosing spondylitis or in good health (not recorded which). The V gene is TRBV20-1, the J gene TRBJ2-5; tentatively, D is TRBD1 or TRBD2 (5 bases each). Sequenced: blood, either unsorted or a sorted T cell fraction (not recorded which). CDR3 DNA sequence: TGCAGTGCTCCCTCCGGGGCCCAAGAGACCCAGTACTTC. Amino acid sequence: CSAPSGAQETQYF.